A single sample gave rise to the 17 T cell receptor beta chains below, sequenced in a study of blood T cell repertoires in COVID-19. Clones were read by immunoSEQ multiplex PCR, and TCRdb kept only the in-frame ones, dropping some. This table holds roughly 400,000 clones, roughly 90% found once. The sequenced material came from PBMCs or T cells enriched from blood (not recorded which). The source is a woman aged 40-49 years who had been exposed to COVID-19.

The chain recombines TRBV25-1 with TRBJ1-2; no firm D call. Germline assignment: CDR1 MGHDK and CDR2 SYGVNS. Trimming cost V 0 bases and J 1 base, with 15 bases left between them. The CDR3 spans 17 residues. CDR3: CASSEYGRGKFNYGYTF. Written as DNA, the CDR3 is TGTGCCAGCAGTGAATATGGGCGAGGGAAATTTAACTATGGCTACACCTTC.

This CDR3 is CASSEGGFSNQPQHF. In nucleotides, the CDR3 is TGTGCCAGCAGTGAGGGGGGGTTTAGCAATCAGCCCCAGCATTTT. This chain uses TRBV6-1 with TRBJ1-5, with D maybe TRBD1 (5 bases). This CDR3 is built from 15 residues. Germline-derived CDR1 and CDR2 are MNHNS and SASEGT. V lost 3 bases, J lost 0 bases, and 9 bases lay in between.

This chain links TRBV2 with TRBJ1-3; D is unclear. The CDR3 is made up of 14 amino acids. The V end was cut by 1 base, the J end by 8 bases, with 12 bases between. Germline V gene data show CDR1 as SNHLY and CDR2 as FYNNEI. The CDR3 region is CASSEVRSTDTIYF. Written as DNA, the CDR3 is TGTGCCAGCAGTGAAGTTCGTTCTACGGACACCATATATTTT.

The chain employs TRBV6-1 and TRBJ1-4; D is unresolved. This CDR3 comprises 14 residues. Germline V lookup: CDR1 MNHNS, CDR2 SASEGT. Trimming took 2 bases from V and 0 from J, leaving 4 bases between them. Here the CDR3 reads CASSERATNEKLFF. As DNA, the CDR3 is TGTGCCAGCAGTGAACGAGCAACTAATGAAAAACTGTTTTTT.

The chain links TRBV6-5 to TRBJ2-1; TRBD2 might be the D (5 bases). The CDR3 contains 15 residues. CDR1 and CDR2 from the germline V gene are MNHEY and SVGAGI. V lost 6 bases to trimming and J lost 0 bases, with 12 bases between them. CDR3 bases: TGTGCCAGCAGAAGGTCGGGATCCTCCTACAATGAGCAGTTCTTC. Translation gives CASRRSGSSYNEQFF.

The CDR3 sequence is CASSGQGGGNEQFF. CDR3 coding DNA: TGTGCCAGCAGCGGACAAGGGGGCGGGAATGAGCAGTTCTTC. V and J are TRBV2 and TRBJ2-1, with TRBD1 matching 7 bases. Germline trimming cut 6 bases from V and 7 bases from J; bases unmatched to any gene: 9. CDR3 size: 14 residues. Germline V gene lookup returns CDR1 SNHLY and CDR2 FYNNEI.

The V gene is TRBV19, the J gene TRBJ1-4; a possible D gene is TRBD1 (5 bases). V was shortened by 3 bases and J by 3 bases, with 11 bases between the two germline ends. CDR1 and CDR2 from the germline V gene are LNHDA and SQIVND (reference sequence). The CDR3 runs to 15 residues. CDR3 sequence: CASSMIGGSNEKLFF. The CDR3 region has the DNA TGTGCCAGTAGTATGATTGGGGGGTCTAATGAAAAACTGTTTTTT.

The chain is built from TRBV30 and TRBJ1-2; no reliable D call. Germline CDR1 and CDR2: GTSNPN and SVGIG (reference sequence). V was shortened by 4 bases and J by 2 bases, with 14 bases between the two germline ends. This CDR3 region has 14 residues. The chain's CDR3 is CAWTAGITNYGYTF. CDR3 nucleotides: TGTGCCTGGACTGCCGGGATCACCAACTATGGCTACACCTTC.

The rearrangement uses TRBV3-1 (or the pseudogene TRBV3-2) and TRBJ1-4; possible D gene TRBD1, 6 bases. V lost 2 bases, J lost 7 bases, and 17 bases lay in between. Germline CDR1 reads LGHDT; CDR2 reads YNNKEL (reference sequence). This CDR3 region has 16 residues. The CDR3 protein is CASSQRTAWVGEKLFF. The CDR3 coding sequence is TGTGCCAGCAGCCAAAGGACAGCTTGGGTTGGTGAAAAACTGTTTTTT.

The J gene is TRBJ2-7, the V gene TRBV10-2; TRBD1 matches at 11 bases. CDR1 and CDR2 (germline): WSHSY, SAAADI. The CDR3 covers 14 residues. V gave up 7 bases and J gave up 4 bases; unmatched junction bases: 6. CDR3: CASTRTGGRYEQYF. The CDR3 DNA reads as TGCGCCAGCACTCGGACAGGGGGCCGTTACGAGCAGTACTTC.

On this clone itself: Mismatch with germline at one junction end may stem from a read error. Here the CDR3 DNA reads TGTGCCAGCAGCCTGAGCTCCAGGGCCCCGGTAGCATTC. This translates into CASSLSSRAPVAF. This rearrangement joins TRBV3-1 (or the pseudogene TRBV3-2) to TRBJ1-2; D is perhaps TRBD1 (5 bases). The length of the CDR3 is 13 residues. Germline V gene data show CDR1 as LGHDT and CDR2 as YNNKEL (reference sequence).

The V call is TRBV19, the J call TRBJ1-6; possible D gene TRBD1, 5 bases. The germline V gene has CDR1 LNHDA and CDR2 SQIVND (reference sequence). This CDR3 contains 13 residues. V gave up 3 bases and J gave up 9 bases, with 9 bases separating them. CDR3: CASSIDRSSPLHF. CDR3 nucleotides: TGTGCCAGTAGTATTGACAGAAGTTCACCCCTCCACTTT.

The chain is built from TRBV2 and TRBJ1-2, with 7 positions matching TRBD1. Germline lookup yields CDR1 SNHLY and CDR2 FYNNEI. The CDR3 spans 13 residues. The V gene end was trimmed by 2 bases and the J gene end by 8 bases; junction bases not matched to a gene: 5. CDR3 DNA sequence: TGTGCCAGCAGTGAACAGGGGGAGATCGGCTACACCTTC. This gives the protein CASSEQGEIGYTF. Drawing the rest from reference TRBV2 and TRBJ1-2, the complete variable domain is EPEVTQTPSHQVTQMGQEVILRCVPISNHLYFYWYRQILGQKVEFLVSFYNNEISEKSEIFDDQFSVERPDGSNFTLKIRSTKLEDSAMYFCASSEQGEIGYTFGSGTRLTVV.

The genes are TRBV9 and TRBJ1-1; possible D gene TRBD1, 5 bases. In germline, CDR1 is SGDLS, CDR2 YYNGEE. CDR3 length equals 13 residues. V lost 5 bases and J lost 2, with 10 bases in between. The CDR3: CASRGLSNTEAFF. CDR3 coding DNA: TGTGCCAGCAGGGGGCTAAGTAACACTGAAGCTTTCTTT.

This rearrangement joins TRBV5-4 to TRBJ2-5, with 9 positions matching TRBD2. This CDR3 comprises 14 residues. Per germline, CDR1 SGHNT and CDR2 YYREEE (reference sequence). After removal of 4 bases from V and 5 bases from J, the junction contained 6 bases not matched to a gene. CDR3 bases: TGTGCCAGCAGCGCCGGGACTAGCCAGGAGACCCAGTACTTC. Translating it yields CASSAGTSQETQYF.

Details on this clone: At one boundary the junction diverges from the germline segment, which might be a read error. This chain joins TRBV29-1 and TRBJ2-3, with 11 bases lining up with TRBD1. Germline CDR1 SQVTM, CDR2 ANQGSEA. There are 16 residues in the CDR3. CDR3 amino acids: CSVKGRGGQGADTQYF. CDR3 sequence (DNA): TGCAGCGTGAAGGGCCGAGGAGGACAGGGGGCGGATACTCAGTATTTT.

The rearrangement links TRBV19 to TRBJ2-2, with a weak D call TRBD1 (6 bases). Between the trimmed V and J ends, which lost 4 bases and 4 bases, there was a span of 13 bases. Germline V gene data show CDR1 as LNHDA and CDR2 as SQIVND (reference sequence). This CDR3 region has 15 residues. The CDR3 DNA sequence: TGTGCCAGTAGTACGTTACAGGGTGTCACCGGGGAGCTGTTTTTT. Translated: CASSTLQGVTGELFF.